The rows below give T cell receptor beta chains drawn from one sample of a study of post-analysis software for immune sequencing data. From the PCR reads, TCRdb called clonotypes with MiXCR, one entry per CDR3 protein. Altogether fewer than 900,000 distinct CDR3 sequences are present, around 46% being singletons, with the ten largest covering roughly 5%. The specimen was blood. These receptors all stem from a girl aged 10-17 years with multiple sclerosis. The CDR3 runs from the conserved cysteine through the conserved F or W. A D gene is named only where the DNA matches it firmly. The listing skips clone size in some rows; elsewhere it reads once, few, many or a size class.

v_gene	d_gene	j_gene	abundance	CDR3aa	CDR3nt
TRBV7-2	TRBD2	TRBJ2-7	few	CASTVRSGSYEQYF	TGTGCCAGCACCGTTAGAAGCGGGAGCTACGAGCAGTACTTC
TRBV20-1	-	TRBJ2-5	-	CSASRLPETQYF	TGCAGTGCTAGTAGACTGCCAGAGACCCAGTACTTC
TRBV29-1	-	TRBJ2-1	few	CSANRVRGNEQFF	TGCAGCGCCAACAGGGTTAGGGGCAATGAGCAGTTCTTC
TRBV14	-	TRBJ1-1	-	CASSQAQSRNTEAFF	TGTGCCAGCAGCCAAGCCCAATCGCGGAACACTGAAGCTTTCTTT
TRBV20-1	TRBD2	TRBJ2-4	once	CSASSGLAGVENIQYF	TGCAGTGCTAGTAGCGGACTAGCGGGAGTCGAGAACATTCAGTACTTC
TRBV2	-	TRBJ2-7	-	CASKGTTYEQYF	TGTGCCAGCAAGGGGACCACCTACGAGCAGTACTTC
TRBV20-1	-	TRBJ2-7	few	CSAIFPGGASYEQYF	TGCAGTGCTATATTCCCCGGAGGGGCATCCTACGAGCAGTACTTC
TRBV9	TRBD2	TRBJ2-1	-	CASSGAGSNEQFF	TGTGCCAGTAGCGGGGCCGGGTCTAATGAGCAGTTCTTC
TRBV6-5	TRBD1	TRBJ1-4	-	CASSDREATNEKLFF	TGTGCCAGCAGTGACAGGGAGGCAACTAATGAAAAACTGTTTTTT
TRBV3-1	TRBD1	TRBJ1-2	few	CASSPGTGTGYGYTF	TGTGCCAGCAGCCCCGGAACCGGGACAGGGTATGGCTACACCTTC
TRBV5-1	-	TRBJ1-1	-	CASMALRGEAFF	TGCGCCAGCATGGCCCTAAGAGGTGAAGCTTTCTTT
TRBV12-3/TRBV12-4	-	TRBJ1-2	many	CASSLGQYYGYTF	TGTGCCAGCAGTTTAGGACAGTACTATGGCTACACCTTC
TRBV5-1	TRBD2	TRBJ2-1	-	CASKPSGSRDNEQFF	TGCGCCAGCAAGCCTAGCGGGAGTAGAGACAATGAGCAGTTCTTC
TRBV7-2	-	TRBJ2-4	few	CASSLAVSGLQMYF	TGTGCCAGCAGCTTAGCAGTTTCAGGACTCCAAATGTACTTC
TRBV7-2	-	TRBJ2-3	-	CASSLYGTGGTDTQYF	TGTGCCAGCAGCTTATACGGCACGGGTGGCACAGATACGCAGTATTTT
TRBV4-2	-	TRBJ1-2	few	CASSQDLRSEDYGYTF	TGTGCCAGCAGCCAAGATTTGAGAAGTGAAGACTATGGCTACACCTTC
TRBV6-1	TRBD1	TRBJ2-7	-	CASSDAGGLYEQYF	TGTGCCAGCAGTGACGCAGGGGGCTTATACGAGCAGTACTTC
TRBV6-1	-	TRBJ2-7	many	CASSEATEDYTYEQYF	TGTGCCAGCAGTGAAGCAACGGAGGACTATACCTACGAGCAGTACTTC
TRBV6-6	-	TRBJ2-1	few	CASSPSGTPKEQFF	TGTGCCAGCAGTCCCTCCGGGACTCCGAAGGAGCAGTTCTTC
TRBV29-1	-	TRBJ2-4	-	CSVAPSDYQQYF	TGCAGCGTGGCTCCTAGCGACTACCAGCAGTACTTC
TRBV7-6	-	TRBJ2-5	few	CASSLWSFTGAETQYF	TGTGCCAGCAGCTTATGGAGTTTTACGGGAGCAGAGACCCAGTACTTC
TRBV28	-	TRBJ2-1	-	CASSSLASGASDEQFF	TGTGCCAGCAGCTCCCTCGCGAGCGGAGCCTCGGATGAGCAGTTCTTC
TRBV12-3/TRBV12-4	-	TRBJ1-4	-	CASRPAPGGGGEKLFF	TGTGCCAGCAGACCCGCCCCAGGAGGGGGAGGAGAAAAACTGTTTTTT
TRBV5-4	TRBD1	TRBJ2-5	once	CASSNTGGETQYF	TGTGCCAGCAGCAACACAGGGGGGGAGACCCAGTACTTC
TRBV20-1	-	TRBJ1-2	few	CSARPVENYGYTF	TGCAGTGCTAGGCCCGTGGAGAACTATGGCTACACCTTC
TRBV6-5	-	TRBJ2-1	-	CATAGRAYNEQFF	TGTGCCACAGCCGGACGGGCCTACAATGAGCAGTTCTTC
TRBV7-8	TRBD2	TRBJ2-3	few	CASSFSSGGTDTQYF	TGTGCCAGCAGCTTCTCTAGCGGTGGCACAGATACGCAGTATTTT
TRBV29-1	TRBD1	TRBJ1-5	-	CSVSTGANQPQHF	TGCAGCGTCTCGACAGGGGCCAATCAGCCCCAGCATTTT
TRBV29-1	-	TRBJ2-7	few	CSVVGMGSGPYEQYF	TGCAGCGTTGTAGGGATGGGAAGCGGTCCCTACGAGCAGTACTTC
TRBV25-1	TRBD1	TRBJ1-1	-	CASSEYFVSGGHRTEAFF	TGTGCCAGCAGTGAATATTTTGTGTCAGGGGGCCATCGGACTGAAGCTTTCTTT
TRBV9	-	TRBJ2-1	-	CASSTGGGQRNNEQFF	TGTGCCAGCTCAACCGGGGGGGGACAGAGAAACAATGAGCAGTTCTTC
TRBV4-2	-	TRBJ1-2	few	CASSQEGLGRSGYTF	TGTGCCAGCAGCCAAGAAGGTCTGGGGAGAAGCGGCTACACCTTC
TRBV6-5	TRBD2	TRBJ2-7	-	CASSYSGNSYEQYF	TGTGCCAGCAGTTACAGCGGGAACTCCTACGAGCAGTACTTC
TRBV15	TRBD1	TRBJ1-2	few	CATSGGTGGAYGYTF	TGTGCCACCAGCGGTGGGACAGGGGGCGCCTATGGCTACACCTTC
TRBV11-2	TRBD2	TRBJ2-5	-	CASSSWTSGSTDQETQYF	TGTGCCAGCAGCTCCTGGACTAGCGGATCCACCGACCAAGAGACCCAGTACTTC
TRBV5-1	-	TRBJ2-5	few	CASSLELGTQYF	TGCGCCAGCAGCTTGGAACTTGGGACCCAGTACTTC
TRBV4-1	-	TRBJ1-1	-	CASSLPLGKMNTEAFF	TGCGCCAGCAGCCTCCCCCTGGGAAAGATGAACACTGAAGCTTTCTTT